Listed here are 6 T cell receptor beta chains from one sample, sequenced in a study of blood T cell repertoires in COVID-19. TCRdb's table, derived via immunoSEQ multiplex PCR, lists solely in-frame clones and lacks some. The table lists about 97,000 clones, approximately 81% of them singletons. The sequencing input was peripheral blood. These receptors were taken from a woman aged 70-85 years with active or convalescent COVID-19.

Points on this clone: One end of the junction fails to match germline, which may point to a read error. The chain couples TRBV27 to TRBJ2-6; 9 bases map to TRBD2. The CDR3 runs to 17 residues. Germline V CDR1 and CDR2: MNHEY, SMNVEV (reference sequence). Here the CDR3 reads CASGFSGGFSGANVLTF. As DNA, the CDR3 is TGTGCCAGCGGTTTTAGCGGGGGCTTCTCTGGGGCCAACGTCCTGACTTTC.

The chain employs TRBV6-5 and TRBJ2-5, with TRBD2 matching over 13 bases. The CDR3 runs to 15 residues. V lost 5 bases to trimming and J lost 5 bases; unmatched junction nucleotides: 5. Germline V CDR1 and CDR2: MNHEY, SVGAGI. CDR3 nucleotides: TGTGCCAGCAGTCAGGGACTAGCGGGATATGAGACCCAGTACTTC. This sequence encodes CASSQGLAGYETQYF.

This sequence joins TRBV19 and TRBJ1-2; maybe TRBD1 (6 bases). Germline CDR1 reads LNHDA; CDR2 reads SQIVND (reference sequence). The CDR3 contains 16 residues. Deletions cut 3 bases from V and 2 bases from J, with 16 bases between. CDR3 nucleotide sequence: TGTGCCAGTAGTATCAGATCAGGGGCTTACAACTATGGCTACACCTTC. It specifies CASSIRSGAYNYGYTF.

The chain employs TRBV2 and TRBJ1-2; 7 bases are a match to TRBD1. The CDR3 is 14 residues long. With V trimmed by 5 bases and J by 4 bases, 7 bases remained unmatched. Per the germline V gene, CDR1 is SNHLY and CDR2 is FYNNEI. The CDR3 coding sequence is TGTGCCAGCAGTAAAAACTCAGGGGGCTATGGCTACACCTTC. As protein: CASSKNSGGYGYTF.

The J gene is TRBJ2-2, the V gene TRBV7-9, with 7 nucleotides matching TRBD2. The V segment lost 2 bases and the J segment 6 bases; nucleotides outside the gene matches: 3. The germline V gene has CDR1 SEHNR and CDR2 FQNEAQ (reference sequence). The length of the CDR3 is 14 residues. DNA of the CDR3: TGTGCCAGCAGCTTATGGCGGGAGTCCGGGGAGCTGTTTTTT. Translation gives CASSLWRESGELFF.

The table lists this clone with a count of one. The chain links TRBV3-1 (or the pseudogene TRBV3-2) to TRBJ2-1; tentative D call: TRBD2 (6 bases). This CDR3 has 16 amino acids. The V and J ends lost 0 bases and 6 bases respectively, with 15 bases between them. From germline, CDR1 is LGHDT and CDR2 YNNKEL (reference sequence). CDR3 nucleotide sequence: TGTGCCAGCAGCCAAGACCTGACGGGAGCCCTCAATGAGCAGTTCTTC. Residues: CASSQDLTGALNEQFF.